Sequencing of this T cell receptor (beta chain) was carried out in a study of T cells in localized non-small cell lung cancer. Method: immunoSEQ multiplex PCR; TCRdb's copy keeps in-frame clones and lacks some. The sample records hundreds of clones, around 16% being singletons. Germline assignment: CDR1 LNHDA and CDR2 SQIVND (reference sequence). This CDR3 comprises 16 residues. V shed 4 bases, J shed 7 bases, and the junction held 10 bases outside the gene matches. The sample here was lung tumor tissue, taken before any cancer treatment. The receptor was isolated from a man aged 40-75 years with stage III squamous cell lung carcinoma. The rearrangement links TRBV19 to TRBJ2-1, with 10 nucleotides matching TRBD1. The chain's CDR3 is CASSRTSTGGRNEQFF. The CDR3 bases are TGTGCCAGTAGTAGGACTTCGACAGGGGGCAGGAATGAGCAGTTCTTC.